This T cell receptor (beta chain) was captured in a study of early T cells in non-severe SARS-CoV-2 infection. Study background: Sequencing used unsorted whole-blood bulk RNA, so chains lack pairing.

General study results and limits: The study's VDJdb matching favored anti-spike CD8 responses and missed private and CD4 specificities.

The TCR library protocol was used to attach unique molecular identifiers. These identifiers were attached to individual cDNA molecules. TCRdb analysed the 5' RACE reads with MiXCR anew, one entry per CDR3 protein. The top ten clones hold about 3% of a sample with roughly 80,000 distinct CDR3 sequences, about 17% of them seen once. This clonotype occurred a few times. The antigen is undetermined. Sequenced: whole blood. The sequence was collected from an adult who was a healthcare worker with PCR-confirmed SARS-CoV-2 infection or an uninfected control (not recorded which).

The CDR3 loop reads CAWSLQAPAGANVLTF. The CDR3 DNA reads as TGTGCCTGGAGCCTACAGGCGCCGGCGGGGGCCAACGTCCTGACTTTC. The V call is TRBV30, the J call TRBJ2-6; D might be TRBD1 (5 bases). CDR3 length equals 16 residues. The V gene lost 3 bases and the J gene lost 4 bases, with 16 bases spanning the gap. CDR1 and CDR2 from the germline V gene are GTSNPN and SVGIG (reference sequence).